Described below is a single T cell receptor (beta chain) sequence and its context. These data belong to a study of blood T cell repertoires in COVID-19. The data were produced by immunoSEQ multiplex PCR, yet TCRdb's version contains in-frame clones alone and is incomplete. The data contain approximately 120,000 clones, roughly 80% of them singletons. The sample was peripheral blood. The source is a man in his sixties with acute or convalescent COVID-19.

CDR3 protein: CASSPVGRGRTQYF. DNA for the CDR3: TGTGCCAGCAGCCCAGTGGGCAGGGGGCGGACCCAGTACTTC. The chain employs TRBV9 and TRBJ2-5; 8 bases are a match to TRBD1. Germline trimming cut 4 bases from V and 7 bases from J; bases unmatched to any gene: 9. From germline, CDR1 is SGDLS and CDR2 YYNGEE. CDR3 length equals 14 residues.